Listed here are 11 T cell receptor beta chains from one sample, sequenced in a study of T cell changes during pregnancy in multiple sclerosis. Assay used: immunoSEQ multiplex PCR; TCRdb lists only in-frame clones, some missing. Of tens of thousands of clones detected, 91% appear once; the ten largest clones hold around 0.48%. Sequenced here: CD4+ T cells from peripheral blood mononuclear cells, sampled in the third trimester of pregnancy. The receptors stem from a female donor in good health, enrolled as a control in a pregnancy study.

This chain uses TRBV6-1 with TRBJ1-2, with D perhaps matching TRBD1 (5 bases). Trimming stripped 5 bases from V and 3 bases from J, with 10 bases between. The CDR3 is 13 amino acids. The germline gives CDR1 MNHNS, CDR2 SASEGT. CDR3 nucleotide sequence: TGTGCCAGCAGTTCGGGGGTCGACTATGGCTACACCTTC. Amino acids: CASSSGVDYGYTF.

This chain connects TRBV7-2 to TRBJ2-1; 7 nucleotides line up with TRBD2. CDR1 is SGHTA, CDR2 FQGNSA, per germline. Unmatched junction bases numbered 3, after V lost 1 base and J lost 0 bases. The CDR3 sequence is 16 residues long. The CDR3 here is CASSLEGGSSYNEQFF. The CDR3 coding sequence is TGTGCCAGCAGCTTAGAGGGCGGGAGCTCCTACAATGAGCAGTTCTTC.

The CDR3: CASSPDLSREKLFF. For the CDR3, the DNA is TGTGCCAGCTCACCCGATCTATCGCGGGAAAAACTGTTTTTT. The rearrangement uses TRBV18 and TRBJ1-4; D gene ambiguous. Trimming took 3 bases from V and 8 from J, leaving 13 bases between them. The germline CDR1 and CDR2 sequences are KGHSH and LQKENI. The CDR3 runs to 14 residues.

This chain joins TRBV5-6 and TRBJ2-5; 13 bases agree with TRBD2. The CDR3 consists of 19 residues. Germline V gives CDR1 SGHDT, CDR2 YYEEEE. V lost 4 bases and J lost 3; bases outside the gene matches: 15. The CDR3 loop reads CASSALTSGRTTSEETQYF. The CDR3 bases are TGTGCCAGCAGCGCCCTGACTAGCGGGAGGACCACTTCCGAAGAGACCCAGTACTTC.

In its sample, this clone was seen a few times. The chain couples TRBV6-5 to TRBJ2-2, with TRBD2 as a possible D gene (5 bases). Trimming shortened V by 6 bases and J by 2 bases, and 13 bases separated the two germline ends. The CDR3 is made up of 15 amino acids. Germline CDR1 and CDR2: MNHEY and SVGAGI. The CDR3 reads CASRPPGTNTGELFF. The CDR3 DNA sequence: TGTGCCAGCAGGCCCCCGGGAACCAACACCGGGGAGCTGTTTTTT.

The rearrangement joins TRBV12-2 to TRBJ2-2; TRBD2, as called in the table, went unchecked against the DNA. TRBV12-2 is a listed pseudogene. The CDR3 runs to 18 residues. DNA for the CDR3: TGTGCAAGTCGCGAAGGCCGACTAGCGGTGCCCAACACCGGGGAGCTGTTTTTT. Amino acids: CASREGRLAVPNTGELFF.

The chain joins TRBV5-4 to TRBJ2-6; 7 nucleotides match TRBD1. The CDR3 is 15 amino acids. J gave up 2 bases and V 4 bases, and 3 bases lay outside the gene matches. CDR1 and CDR2 (germline): SGHNT, YYREEE (reference sequence). CDR3 sequence (DNA): TGTGCCAGCAGCCATACAGGGGCTGGGGCCAACGTCCTGACTTTC. Protein product: CASSHTGAGANVLTF.

The CDR3 DNA is TGCGCCAGCAGTGACCCCGAGCGAGCGGGATATGATTGCACAGATACGCAGTATTTT. Its protein is CASSDPERAGYDCTDTQYF. V usage is TRBV10-1 and J usage is TRBJ2-3, with 7 bases lining up with TRBD2. This CDR3 is 19 amino acids long. J lost 1 base, V lost 3 bases, and 16 bases had no gene match. Germline V gene data show CDR1 as WNHNN and CDR2 as SYGVQD (reference sequence).

This clone has just a few counts. The CDR3 here is CASSYFRTSGRGLYNEQFF. The CDR3 DNA sequence: TGTGCCAGTAGTTATTTCAGGACTAGCGGGAGAGGCCTATACAATGAGCAGTTCTTC. The V call is TRBV19, the J call TRBJ2-1; 13 positions match TRBD2. The CDR3 consists of 19 residues. The germline V gene encodes CDR1 LNHDA and CDR2 SQIVND (reference sequence). The ends lost 5 bases at V and 4 bases at J; junction bases unmatched: 14. The variable domain in full, with the rest retrieved from reference TRBV19 and TRBJ2-1, is DGGITQSPKYLFRKEGQNVTLSCEQNLNHDAMYWYRQDPGQGLRLIYYSQIVNDFQKGDIAEGYSVSREKKESFPLTVTSAQKNPTAFYLCASSYFRTSGRGLYNEQFFGPGTRLTVL.

V is TRBV11-2 and J is TRBJ2-3; TRBD1 agrees at 7 bases. The CDR3 contains 15 residues. The V segment lost 2 bases and the J segment 6 bases; nucleotides outside the gene matches: 8. The V gene's germline CDR1 is SGHAT and CDR2 FQNNGV. CDR3 nucleotide sequence: TGTGCCAGCAGCTTACAGGGGGTTCGCGGGGATACGCAGTATTTT. This sequence encodes CASSLQGVRGDTQYF.

V gene TRBV7-2 combines with J gene TRBJ2-3, with D tentatively TRBD1 (7 bases). The CDR3 is 15 amino acids. Trimming removed 7 bases at V and 9 bases at J, with 23 bases between. Per germline, CDR1 SGHTA and CDR2 FQGNSA. In DNA form, the CDR3 reads TGTGCCAGCAACCCCGCCGGAGGGGGCGCAAGCACGCAGTATTTT. It is translated as CASNPAGGGASTQYF.